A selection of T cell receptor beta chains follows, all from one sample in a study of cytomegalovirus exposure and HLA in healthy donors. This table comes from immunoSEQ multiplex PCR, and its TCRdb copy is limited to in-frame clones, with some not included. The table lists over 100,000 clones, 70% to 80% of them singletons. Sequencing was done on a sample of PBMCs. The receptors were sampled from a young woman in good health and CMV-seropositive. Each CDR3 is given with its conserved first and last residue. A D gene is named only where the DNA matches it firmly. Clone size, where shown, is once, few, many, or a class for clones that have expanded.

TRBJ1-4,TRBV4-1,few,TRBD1,TGCGCCAGCAGCCGGTGGGGACAGCTCAATGAAAAACTGTTTTTT,CASSRWGQLNEKLFF
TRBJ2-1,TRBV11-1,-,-,TGTGCCAGCAGCCCGACCGGGGTGAGGGAGCAGTTCTTC,CASSPTGVREQFF
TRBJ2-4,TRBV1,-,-,TGCACCAGCAGCCAAGACGGGACTCGAGCCAAAAACATTCAGTACTTC,CTSSQDGTRAKNIQYF
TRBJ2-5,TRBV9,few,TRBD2,TGTGCCAGCAGCGTACTAGCGGGAGACGAGACCCAGTACTTC,CASSVLAGDETQYF
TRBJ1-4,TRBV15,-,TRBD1,TGTGCCACCAGCAAAGGGACAGGTGAAAAACTGTTTTTT,CATSKGTGEKLFF
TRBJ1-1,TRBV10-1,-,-,TGCGCCAGCAGTGAGTACCGGGGTGGTACTGAAGCTTTCTTT,CASSEYRGGTEAFF
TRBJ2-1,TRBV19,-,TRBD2,TGTGACAGTAGTATGGTTGTAGCGGGAGGGCCATACAATGAGCAGTTCTTC,CDSSMVVAGGPYNEQFF
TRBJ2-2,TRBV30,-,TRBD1,TGTGCCCAGAAAAATCCGGGACAGGGAAACACCGGGGAGCTGTTTTTT,CAQKNPGQGNTGELFF
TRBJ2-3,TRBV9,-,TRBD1,TGTGCCAGCAGGGCAGGGGGAACCACAGATACGCAGTATTTT,CASRAGGTTDTQYF
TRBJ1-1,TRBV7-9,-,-,TGTGCCAGCAGCCCCGATCGGGGGGTGAACACTGAAGCTTTCTTT,CASSPDRGVNTEAFF
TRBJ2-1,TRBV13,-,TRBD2,TGTGCCAGCAGCCAAACTAGCGGAAATGAGCAGTTCTTC,CASSQTSGNEQFF
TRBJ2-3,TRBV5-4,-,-,TGTGCCAGCAGCGAGGGATCCGATACGCAGTATTTT,CASSEGSDTQYF
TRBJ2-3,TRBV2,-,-,TGTGCCAGCAGTGACTGGGGAGCCACGCAGTATTTT,CASSDWGATQYF
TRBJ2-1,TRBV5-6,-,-,TGTGCCAGCAGCTTGGTAGCGCTGTACAATGAGCAGTTCTTC,CASSLVALYNEQFF
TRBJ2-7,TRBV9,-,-,TGTGCCAGCAGCGTAACGGCGGGCTCCTACGAGCAGTACTTC,CASSVTAGSYEQYF
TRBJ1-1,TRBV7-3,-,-,TGTGCCAGCAGCAAGGGGTGGGACACTGAAGCTTTCTTT,CASSKGWDTEAFF
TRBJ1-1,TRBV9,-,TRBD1,TGTGCCAGCAGCGTAGCCGGGACAGGATTGAACACTGAAGCTTTCTTT,CASSVAGTGLNTEAFF
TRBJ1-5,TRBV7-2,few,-,TGTGCCAGCAGCTTAGCGGGGGAGGGGCCCCAGCATTTT,CASSLAGEGPQHF
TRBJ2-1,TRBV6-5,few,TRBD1,TGTGCCGCTAAATCAGGGACAGGGGGCCCCAATGAGCAGTTCTTC,CAAKSGTGGPNEQFF
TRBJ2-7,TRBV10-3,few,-,TGTGCCATCCGAAACCAGGTTTACGAGCAGTACTTC,CAIRNQVYEQYF
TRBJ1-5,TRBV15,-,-,TGTGCCACCAGCCCAGGCCCAGTTAATCAGCCCCAGCATTTT,CATSPGPVNQPQHF
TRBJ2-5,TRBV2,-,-,TGTGCCATCCAGCCTAGGAGCGGAGGGACCCAGTACTTC,CAIQPRSGGTQYF
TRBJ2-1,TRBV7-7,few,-,TGTGCTAGCAGCATATTGACAGGAAAGAGCTCCTACAATGAGCAGTTCTTC,CASSILTGKSSYNEQFF
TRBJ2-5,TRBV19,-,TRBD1,TGTGCCAGTAGTCCGGGACAGGCCTACCAAGAGACCCAGTACTTC,CASSPGQAYQETQYF
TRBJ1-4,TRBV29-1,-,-,TGCAGCTTGGAGGGGGGGCAAAGTAGTGAAAAACTGTTTTTT,CSLEGGQSSEKLFF
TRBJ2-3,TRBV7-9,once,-,TGTGCCAGCAGCCCAGGGGTAGCGCGAAACACAGATACGCAGTATTTT,CASSPGVARNTDTQYF